Included here is one T cell receptor (beta chain) sequence, with context. Its antigen is as yet unknown. This specimen belongs to a study of monozygotic twins with inflammatory bowel disease. Notes on the study in general: Concordance status among twins (concordant versus discordant) showed no link to repertoire similarity, possibly from limited power.

TCRdb reprocessed the 5' RACE reads and keeps a single row for each CDR3 protein, giving no DNA. In all, the sample yields about 140,000 distinct CDR3 sequences. The CDR3 spans 15 residues. Per the germline V gene, CDR1 is SNHLY and CDR2 is FYNNEI. Every donor provided one blood sample measuring roughly 2.4 ml. This TCR came from a human donor with ulcerative colitis or Crohn's disease, or a healthy co-twin of an affected twin (not recorded which). Specimen: blood. J is TRBJ1-1 and V is TRBV2; as DNA is missing, the TRBD1 call by TCRdb cannot be tested. CDR3: CASRIGTGGALVAFF.